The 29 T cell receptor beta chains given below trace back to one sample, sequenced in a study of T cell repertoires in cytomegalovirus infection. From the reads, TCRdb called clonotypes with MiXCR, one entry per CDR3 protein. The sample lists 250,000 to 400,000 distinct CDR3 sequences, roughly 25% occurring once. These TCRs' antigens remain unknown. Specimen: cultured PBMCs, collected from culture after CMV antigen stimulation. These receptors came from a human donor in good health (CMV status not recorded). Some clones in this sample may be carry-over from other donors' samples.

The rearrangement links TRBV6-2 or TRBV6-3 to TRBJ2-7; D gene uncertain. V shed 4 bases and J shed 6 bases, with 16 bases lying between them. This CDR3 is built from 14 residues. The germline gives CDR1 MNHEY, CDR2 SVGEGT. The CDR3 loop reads CASSLNKEGSEQYF. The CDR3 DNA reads TGTGCCAGCAGTTTGAACAAGGAAGGTAGCGAGCAGTACTTC.

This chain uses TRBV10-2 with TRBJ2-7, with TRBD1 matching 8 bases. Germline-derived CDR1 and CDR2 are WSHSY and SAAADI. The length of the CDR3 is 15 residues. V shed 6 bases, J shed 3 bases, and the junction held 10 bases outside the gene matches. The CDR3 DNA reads TGCGCCAGCAGCGCACTAAGAACAGGGGGCTACGAGCAGTACGTC. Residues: CASSALRTGGYEQYV.

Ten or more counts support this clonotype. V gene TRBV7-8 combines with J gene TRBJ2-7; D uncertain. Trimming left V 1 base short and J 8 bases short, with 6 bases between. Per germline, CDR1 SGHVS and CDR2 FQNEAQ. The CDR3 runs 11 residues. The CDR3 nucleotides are TGTGCCAGCAGCTTAGACAGTAAGCAGTACGTC. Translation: CASSLDSKQYV.

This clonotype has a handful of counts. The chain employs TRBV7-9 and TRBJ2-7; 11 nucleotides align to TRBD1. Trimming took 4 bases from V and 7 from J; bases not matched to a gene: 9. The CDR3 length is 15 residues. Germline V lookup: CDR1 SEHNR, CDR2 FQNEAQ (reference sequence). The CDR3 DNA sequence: TGTGCCAGCAGCTCCCCGGGACAGGGGGAGCGAGAGCAGTACTTC. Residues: CASSSPGQGEREQYF.

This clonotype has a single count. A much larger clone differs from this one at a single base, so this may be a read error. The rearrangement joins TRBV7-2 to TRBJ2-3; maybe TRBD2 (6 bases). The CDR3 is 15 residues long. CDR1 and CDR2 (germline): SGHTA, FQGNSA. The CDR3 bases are TGTGCCAGCAGCTTAGTAGCGCCTAGCGCAGATACGCGGTATTTT. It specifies CASSLVAPSADTRYF.

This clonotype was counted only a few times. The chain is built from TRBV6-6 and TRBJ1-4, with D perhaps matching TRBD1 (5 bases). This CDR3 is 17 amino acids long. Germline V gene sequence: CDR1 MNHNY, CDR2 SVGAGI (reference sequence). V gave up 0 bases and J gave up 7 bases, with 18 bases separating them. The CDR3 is CASSYSGTTRGGEKLFF. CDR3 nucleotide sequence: TGTGCCAGCAGTTACTCTGGGACGACAAGGGGAGGTGAAAAACTGTTTTTT.

In DNA, the CDR3 is TGCGCCAGCAGCCAAGAGAACAGGGCCACCTACGAGCAGTACGTC. Amino acid sequence: CASSQENRATYEQYV. The V and J genes are TRBV4-1 and TRBJ2-7, with a weak D call TRBD1 (6 bases). The V end was cut by 0 bases, the J end by 2 bases, with 11 bases between. The CDR3 length is 15 residues. Germline-derived CDR1 and CDR2 are MGHRA and YSYEKL.

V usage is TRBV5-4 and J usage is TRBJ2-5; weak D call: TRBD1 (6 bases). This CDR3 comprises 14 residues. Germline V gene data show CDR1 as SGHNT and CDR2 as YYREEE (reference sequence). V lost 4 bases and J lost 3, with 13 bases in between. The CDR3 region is CASSIGTQKETQYF. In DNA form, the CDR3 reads TGTGCCAGCAGCATCGGGACACAGAAAGAGACCCAGTACTTC.

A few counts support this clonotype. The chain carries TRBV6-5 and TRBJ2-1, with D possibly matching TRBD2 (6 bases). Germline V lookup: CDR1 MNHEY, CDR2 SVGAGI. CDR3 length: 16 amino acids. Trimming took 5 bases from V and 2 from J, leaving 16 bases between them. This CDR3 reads CASSAIDGGTYNEQFF. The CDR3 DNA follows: TGTGCCAGCAGTGCCATAGATGGAGGGACCTACAATGAGCAGTTCTTC.

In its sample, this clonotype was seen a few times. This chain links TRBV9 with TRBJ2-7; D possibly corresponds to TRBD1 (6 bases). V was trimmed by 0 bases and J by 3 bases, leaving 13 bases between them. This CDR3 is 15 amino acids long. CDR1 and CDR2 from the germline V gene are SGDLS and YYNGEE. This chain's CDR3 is CASSVGAGDLYEQYF. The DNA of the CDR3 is TGTGCCAGCAGCGTAGGGGCAGGGGACCTCTACGAGCAGTACTTC. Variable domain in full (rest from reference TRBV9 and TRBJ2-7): DSGVTQTPKHLITATGQRVTLRCSPRSGDLSVYWYQQSLDQGLQFLIQYYNGEERAKGNILERFSAQQFPDLHSELNLSSLELGDSALYFCASSVGAGDLYEQYFGPGTRLTVT.

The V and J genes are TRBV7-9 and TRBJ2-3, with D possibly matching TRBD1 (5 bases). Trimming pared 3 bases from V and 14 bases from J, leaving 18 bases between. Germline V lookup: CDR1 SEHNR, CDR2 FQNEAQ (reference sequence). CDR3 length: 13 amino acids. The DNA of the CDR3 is TGTGCCAGCAGCTTGTGGCTGGGGCTAAATCCGTATTTT. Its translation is CASSLWLGLNPYF.

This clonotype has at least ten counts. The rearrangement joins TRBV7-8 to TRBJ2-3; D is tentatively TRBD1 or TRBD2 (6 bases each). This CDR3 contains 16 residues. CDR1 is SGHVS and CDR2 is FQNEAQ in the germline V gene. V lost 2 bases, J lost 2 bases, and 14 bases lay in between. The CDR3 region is CASSLRRGASTDTQYF. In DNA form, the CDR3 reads TGTGCCAGCAGCTTACGAAGGGGGGCGTCCACAGATACGCAGTATTTT.

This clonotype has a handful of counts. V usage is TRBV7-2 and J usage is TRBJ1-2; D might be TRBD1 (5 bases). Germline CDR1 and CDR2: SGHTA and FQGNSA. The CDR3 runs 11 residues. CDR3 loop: CAMGQTYGYTF. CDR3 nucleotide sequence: TGTGCAATGGGGCAGACCTATGGCTACACCTTC.

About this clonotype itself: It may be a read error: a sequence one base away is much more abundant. The CDR3 DNA reads as TGTGCCAGCAGTGACACTAATCAGCCCCGGCATTTT. The encoded protein is CASSDTNQPRHF. V gene TRBV7-2 combines with J gene TRBJ1-5; no clear D. The CDR3 consists of 12 residues. The V gene's germline CDR1 is SGHTA and CDR2 FQGNSA.

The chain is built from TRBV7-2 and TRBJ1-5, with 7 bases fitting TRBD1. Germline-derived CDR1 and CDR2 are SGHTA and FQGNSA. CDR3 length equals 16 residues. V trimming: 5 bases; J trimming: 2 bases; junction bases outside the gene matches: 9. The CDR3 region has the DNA TGTGCCAGCAGCAAAGTCTCCGGGACAGGCAATCAGCCCCAGCATTTT. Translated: CASSKVSGTGNQPQHF.

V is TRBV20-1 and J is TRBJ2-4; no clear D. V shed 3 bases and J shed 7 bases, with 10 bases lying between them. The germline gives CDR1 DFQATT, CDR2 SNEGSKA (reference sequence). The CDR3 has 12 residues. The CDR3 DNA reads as TGCAGTGCTAGCTGGGATAGGAACATTCAGTACTTC. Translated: CSASWDRNIQYF.

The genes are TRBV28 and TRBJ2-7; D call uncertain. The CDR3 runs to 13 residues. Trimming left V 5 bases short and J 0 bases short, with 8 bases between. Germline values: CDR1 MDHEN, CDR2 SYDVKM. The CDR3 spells CASSAVISYEQYF. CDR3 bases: TGTGCCAGCAGTGCGGTAATCTCCTACGAGCAGTACTTC. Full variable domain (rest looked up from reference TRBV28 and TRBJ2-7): DVKVTQSSRYLVKRTGEKVFLECVQDMDHENMFWYRQDPGLGLRLIYFSYDVKMKEKGDIPEGYSVSREKKERFSLILESASTNQTSMYLCASSAVISYEQYFGPGTRLTVT.

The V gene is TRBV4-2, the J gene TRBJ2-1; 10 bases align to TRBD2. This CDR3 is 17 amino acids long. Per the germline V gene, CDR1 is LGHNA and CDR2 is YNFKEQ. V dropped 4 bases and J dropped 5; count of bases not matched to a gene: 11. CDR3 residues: CASSRPPLAGLNNEQFF. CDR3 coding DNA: TGTGCCAGCAGCCGCCCCCCACTAGCGGGATTAAACAATGAGCAGTTCTTC.

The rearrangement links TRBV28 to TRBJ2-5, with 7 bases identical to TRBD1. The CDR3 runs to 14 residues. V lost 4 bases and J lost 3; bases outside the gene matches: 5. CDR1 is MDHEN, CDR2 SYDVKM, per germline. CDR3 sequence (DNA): TGTGCCAGCAGTTCCCTAGGGACAGAAGAGACCCAGTACTTC. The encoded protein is CASSSLGTEETQYF.

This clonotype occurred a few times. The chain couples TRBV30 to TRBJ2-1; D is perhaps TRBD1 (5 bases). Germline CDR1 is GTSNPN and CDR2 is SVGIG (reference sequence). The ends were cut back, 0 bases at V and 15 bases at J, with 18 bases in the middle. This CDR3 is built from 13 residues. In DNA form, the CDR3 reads TGTGCCTGGAGTGTACCAGCCTCGTACAGGATGTTCTTC. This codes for CAWSVPASYRMFF.

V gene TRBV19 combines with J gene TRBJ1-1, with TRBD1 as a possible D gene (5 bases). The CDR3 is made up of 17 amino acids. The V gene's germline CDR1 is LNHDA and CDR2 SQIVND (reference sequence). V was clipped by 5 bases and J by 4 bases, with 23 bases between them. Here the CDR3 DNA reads TGTGCCAGTAGTGATATGGGGTTCAGGGCGTTGGGCACTGAAGCTTTCTTT. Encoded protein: CASSDMGFRALGTEAFF. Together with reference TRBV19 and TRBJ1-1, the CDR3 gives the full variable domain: DGGITQSPKYLFRKEGQNVTLSCEQNLNHDAMYWYRQDPGQGLRLIYYSQIVNDFQKGDIAEGYSVSREKKESFPLTVTSAQKNPTAFYLCASSDMGFRALGTEAFFGQGTRLTVV.

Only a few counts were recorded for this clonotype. This CDR3 reads CASSLIGRAGNTIYF. In DNA form, the CDR3 reads TGTGCCAGCAGTTTAATAGGGAGGGCTGGAAACACCATATATTTT. The chain joins TRBV12-3 or TRBV12-4 to TRBJ1-3; D not certain. V was cut by 2 bases and J by 2 bases, with 10 bases left in between. The CDR3 has 15 residues.

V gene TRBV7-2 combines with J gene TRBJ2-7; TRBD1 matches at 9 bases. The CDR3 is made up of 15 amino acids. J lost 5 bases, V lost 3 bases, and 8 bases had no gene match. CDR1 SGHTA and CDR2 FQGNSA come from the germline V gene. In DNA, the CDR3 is TGTGCCAGCAGCTTCCGGGACAGGGCATGGGACGAGCAGTACTTC. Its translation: CASSFRDRAWDEQYF. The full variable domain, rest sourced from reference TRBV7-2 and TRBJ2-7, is GAGVSQSPSNKVTEKGKDVELRCDPISGHTALYWYRQSLGQGLEFLIYFQGNSAPDKSGLPSDRFSAERTGGSVSTLTIQRTQQEDSAVYLCASSFRDRAWDEQYFGPGTRLTVT.

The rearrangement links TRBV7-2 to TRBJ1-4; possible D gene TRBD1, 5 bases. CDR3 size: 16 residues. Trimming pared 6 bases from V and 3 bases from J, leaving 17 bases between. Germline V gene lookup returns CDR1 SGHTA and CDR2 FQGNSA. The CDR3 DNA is TGTGCCAGCAGGATGACGGTGGGGGTTCCTAATGAAAAACTGTTTTTT. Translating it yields CASRMTVGVPNEKLFF.

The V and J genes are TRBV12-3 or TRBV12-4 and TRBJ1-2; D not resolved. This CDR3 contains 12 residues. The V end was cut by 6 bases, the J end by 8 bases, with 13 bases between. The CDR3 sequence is CASSPLWGGYTF. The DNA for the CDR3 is TGTGCCAGCAGCCCCCTTTGGGGAGGCTACACCTTC.

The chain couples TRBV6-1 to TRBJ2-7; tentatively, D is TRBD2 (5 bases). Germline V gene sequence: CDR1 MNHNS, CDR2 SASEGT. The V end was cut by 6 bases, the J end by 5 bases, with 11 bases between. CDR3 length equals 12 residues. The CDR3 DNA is TGTGCCAGCAGGACTAAAGTGGACGAGCAGTACGTC. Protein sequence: CASRTKVDEQYV.

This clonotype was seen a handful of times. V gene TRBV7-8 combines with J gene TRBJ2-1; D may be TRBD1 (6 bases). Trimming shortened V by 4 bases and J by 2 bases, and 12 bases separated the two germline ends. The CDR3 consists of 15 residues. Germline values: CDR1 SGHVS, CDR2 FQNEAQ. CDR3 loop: CASSWADSTYNEQFF. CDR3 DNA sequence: TGTGCCAGCAGCTGGGCGGACAGTACCTACAATGAGCAGTTCTTC.

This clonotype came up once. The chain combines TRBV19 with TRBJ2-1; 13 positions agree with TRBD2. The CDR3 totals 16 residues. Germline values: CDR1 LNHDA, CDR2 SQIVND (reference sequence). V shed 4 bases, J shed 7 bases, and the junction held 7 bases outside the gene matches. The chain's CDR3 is CASSTQLAGGQNEQFF. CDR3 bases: TGTGCCAGTAGTACCCAACTAGCGGGAGGGCAAAATGAGCAGTTCTTC.

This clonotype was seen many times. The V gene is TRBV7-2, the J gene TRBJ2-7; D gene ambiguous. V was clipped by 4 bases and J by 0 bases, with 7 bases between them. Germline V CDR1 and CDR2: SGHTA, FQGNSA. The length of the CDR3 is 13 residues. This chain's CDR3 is CASSYLGSYEQYF. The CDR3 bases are TGTGCCAGCAGCTATTTGGGCTCCTACGAGCAGTACTTC.